This T cell receptor beta chain was recorded in a study of cytomegalovirus exposure and HLA in healthy donors. This CDR3 is 14 amino acids long. Germline-derived CDR1 and CDR2 are SEHNR and FQNEAQ (reference sequence). 13 Jbeta primers and 60 Vbeta primers were used for the PCR. Data came from immunoSEQ multiplex PCR; TCRdb stores just in-frame clones and leaves some out. The sample lists 120,000 to 150,000 clones, nearly 85% occurring once. On this clone itself: A read error may produce the germline difference seen at one junction end.

The rearrangement joins TRBV7-9 to TRBJ2-5, with D possibly TRBD1 on 6 matching bases. This clonotype originated in a male donor in good health and CMV-seronegative. The sequenced sample was PBMCs. The CDR3 bases are TGTTCCAGCAGCTCAGACAGGATACAAGAGACCCAGTACTTC. Protein sequence: CSSSSDRIQETQYF.